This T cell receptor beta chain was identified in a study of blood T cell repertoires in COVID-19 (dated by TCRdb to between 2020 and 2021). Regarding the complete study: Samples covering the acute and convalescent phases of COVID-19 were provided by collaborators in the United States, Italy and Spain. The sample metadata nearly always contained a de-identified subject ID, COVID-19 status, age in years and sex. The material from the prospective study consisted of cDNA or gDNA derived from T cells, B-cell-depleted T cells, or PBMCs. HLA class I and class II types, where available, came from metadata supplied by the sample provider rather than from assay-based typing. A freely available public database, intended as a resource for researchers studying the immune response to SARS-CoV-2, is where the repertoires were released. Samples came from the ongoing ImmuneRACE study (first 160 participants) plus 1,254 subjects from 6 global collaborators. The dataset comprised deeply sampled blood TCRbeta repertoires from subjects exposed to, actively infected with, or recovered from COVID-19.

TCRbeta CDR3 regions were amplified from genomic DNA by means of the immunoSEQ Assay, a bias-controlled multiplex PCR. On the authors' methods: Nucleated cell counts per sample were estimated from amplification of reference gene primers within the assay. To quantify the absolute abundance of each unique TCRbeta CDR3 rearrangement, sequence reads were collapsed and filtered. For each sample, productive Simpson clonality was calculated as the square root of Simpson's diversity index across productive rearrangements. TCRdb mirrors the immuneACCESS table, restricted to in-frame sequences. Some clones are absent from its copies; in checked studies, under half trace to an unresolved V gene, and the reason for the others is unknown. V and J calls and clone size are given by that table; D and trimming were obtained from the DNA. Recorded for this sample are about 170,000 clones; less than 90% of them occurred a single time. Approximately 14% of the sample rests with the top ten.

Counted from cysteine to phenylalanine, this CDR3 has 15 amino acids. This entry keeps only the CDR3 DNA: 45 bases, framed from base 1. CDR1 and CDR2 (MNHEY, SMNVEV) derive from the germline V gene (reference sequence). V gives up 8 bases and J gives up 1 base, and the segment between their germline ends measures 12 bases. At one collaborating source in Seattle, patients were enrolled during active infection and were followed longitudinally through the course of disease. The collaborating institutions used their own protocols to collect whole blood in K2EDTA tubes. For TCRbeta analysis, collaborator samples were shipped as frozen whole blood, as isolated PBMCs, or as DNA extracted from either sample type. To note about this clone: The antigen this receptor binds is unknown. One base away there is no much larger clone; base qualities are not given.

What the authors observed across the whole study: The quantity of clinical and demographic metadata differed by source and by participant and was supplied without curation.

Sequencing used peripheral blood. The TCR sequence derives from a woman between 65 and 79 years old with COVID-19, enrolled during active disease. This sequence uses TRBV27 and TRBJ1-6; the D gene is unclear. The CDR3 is CASGSQRSYNSPLHF. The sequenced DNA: TGTGCCAGCGGTTCGCAACGGTCCTATAATTCACCCCTCCACTTT.